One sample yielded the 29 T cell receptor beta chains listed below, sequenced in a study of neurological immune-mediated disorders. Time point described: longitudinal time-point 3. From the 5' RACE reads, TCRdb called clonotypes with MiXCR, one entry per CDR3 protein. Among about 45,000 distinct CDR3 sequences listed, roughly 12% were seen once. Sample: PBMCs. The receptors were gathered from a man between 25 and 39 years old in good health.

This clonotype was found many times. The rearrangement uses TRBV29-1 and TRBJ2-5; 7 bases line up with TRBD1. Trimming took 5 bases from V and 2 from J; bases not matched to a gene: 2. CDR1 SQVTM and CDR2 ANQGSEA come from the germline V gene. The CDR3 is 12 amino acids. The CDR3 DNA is TGCAGCGTTCGACAGGGACAAGAGACCCAGTACTTC. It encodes CSVRQGQETQYF.

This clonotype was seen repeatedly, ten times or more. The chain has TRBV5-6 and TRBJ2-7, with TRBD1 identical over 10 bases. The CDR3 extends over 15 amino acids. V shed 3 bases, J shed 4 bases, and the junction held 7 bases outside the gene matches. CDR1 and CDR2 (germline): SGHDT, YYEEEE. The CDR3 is CASSWGQGSLYEQYF. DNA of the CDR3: TGTGCCAGCAGCTGGGGACAGGGGAGTTTGTACGAGCAGTACTTC.

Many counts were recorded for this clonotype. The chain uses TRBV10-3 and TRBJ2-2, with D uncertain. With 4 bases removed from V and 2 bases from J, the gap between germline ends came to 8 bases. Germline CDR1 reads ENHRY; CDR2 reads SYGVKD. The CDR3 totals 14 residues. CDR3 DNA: TGTGCCATCAGTGGGACCCAAAACACCGGGGAGCTGTTTTTT. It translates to CAISGTQNTGELFF.

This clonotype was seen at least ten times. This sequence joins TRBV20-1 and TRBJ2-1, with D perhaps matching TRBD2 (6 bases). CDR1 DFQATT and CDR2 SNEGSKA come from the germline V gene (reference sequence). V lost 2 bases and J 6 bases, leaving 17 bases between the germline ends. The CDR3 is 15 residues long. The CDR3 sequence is CSARLGGRPSNEQFF. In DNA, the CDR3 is TGCAGTGCTAGACTTGGGGGGAGGCCAAGCAATGAGCAGTTCTTC.

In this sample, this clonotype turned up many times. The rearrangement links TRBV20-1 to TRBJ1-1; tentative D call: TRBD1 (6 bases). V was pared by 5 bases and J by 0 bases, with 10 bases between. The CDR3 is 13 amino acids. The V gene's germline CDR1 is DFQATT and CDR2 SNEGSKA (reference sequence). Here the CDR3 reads CSAPGQLNTEAFF. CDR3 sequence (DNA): TGCAGTGCTCCAGGACAGTTGAACACTGAAGCTTTCTTT.

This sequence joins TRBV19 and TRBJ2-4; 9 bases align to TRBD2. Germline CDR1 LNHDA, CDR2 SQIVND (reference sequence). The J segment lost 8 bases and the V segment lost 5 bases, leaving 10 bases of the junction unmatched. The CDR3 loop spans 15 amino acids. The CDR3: CASSPSAGGGDIQYF. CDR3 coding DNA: TGTGCCAGTAGTCCTTCAGCGGGAGGTGGGGACATTCAGTACTTC. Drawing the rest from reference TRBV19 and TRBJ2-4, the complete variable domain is DGGITQSPKYLFRKEGQNVTLSCEQNLNHDAMYWYRQDPGQGLRLIYYSQIVNDFQKGDIAEGYSVSREKKESFPLTVTSAQKNPTAFYLCASSPSAGGGDIQYFGAGTRLSVL.

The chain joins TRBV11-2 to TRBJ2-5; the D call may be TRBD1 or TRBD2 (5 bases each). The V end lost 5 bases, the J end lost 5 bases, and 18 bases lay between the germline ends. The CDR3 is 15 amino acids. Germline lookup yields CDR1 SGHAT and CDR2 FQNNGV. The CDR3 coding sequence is TGTGCCAGCAGCGATTCCGGGGCTGAGTATGAGACCCAGTACTTC. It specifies CASSDSGAEYETQYF.

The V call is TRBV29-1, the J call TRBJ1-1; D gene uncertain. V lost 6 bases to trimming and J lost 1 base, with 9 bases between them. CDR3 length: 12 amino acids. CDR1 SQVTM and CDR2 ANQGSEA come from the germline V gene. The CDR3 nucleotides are TGCAGCGTCGGCCTAGGGAACACTGAAGCTTTCTTT. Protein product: CSVGLGNTEAFF.

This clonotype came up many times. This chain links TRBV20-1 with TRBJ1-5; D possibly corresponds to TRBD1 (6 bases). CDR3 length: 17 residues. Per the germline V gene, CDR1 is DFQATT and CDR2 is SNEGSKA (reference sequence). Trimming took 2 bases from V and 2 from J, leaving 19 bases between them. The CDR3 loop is CSARTPKSRGGNQPQHF. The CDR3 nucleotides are TGCAGTGCTAGAACACCCAAGAGCAGGGGCGGCAATCAGCCCCAGCATTTT.

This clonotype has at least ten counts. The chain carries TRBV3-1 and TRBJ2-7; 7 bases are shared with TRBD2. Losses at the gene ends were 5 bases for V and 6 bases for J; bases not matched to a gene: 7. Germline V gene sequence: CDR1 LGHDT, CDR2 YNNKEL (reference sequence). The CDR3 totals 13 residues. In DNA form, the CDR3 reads TGTGCCAGCAGCGGGATGACTAGCTTCGAGCAGTACTTC. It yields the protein CASSGMTSFEQYF.

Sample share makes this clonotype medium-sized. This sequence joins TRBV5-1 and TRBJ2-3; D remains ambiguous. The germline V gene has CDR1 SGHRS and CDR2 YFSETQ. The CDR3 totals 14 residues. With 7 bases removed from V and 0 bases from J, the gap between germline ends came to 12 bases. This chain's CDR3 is CASGQLPSTDTQYF. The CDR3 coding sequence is TGCGCCAGCGGGCAGCTGCCTAGCACAGATACGCAGTATTTT.

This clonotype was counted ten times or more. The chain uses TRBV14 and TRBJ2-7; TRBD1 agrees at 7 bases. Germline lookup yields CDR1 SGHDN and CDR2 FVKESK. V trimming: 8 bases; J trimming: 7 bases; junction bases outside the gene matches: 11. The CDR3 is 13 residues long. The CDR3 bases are TGTGCCAGCGGAGATACAGGGGATCCAGAGCAGTACTTC. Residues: CASGDTGDPEQYF.

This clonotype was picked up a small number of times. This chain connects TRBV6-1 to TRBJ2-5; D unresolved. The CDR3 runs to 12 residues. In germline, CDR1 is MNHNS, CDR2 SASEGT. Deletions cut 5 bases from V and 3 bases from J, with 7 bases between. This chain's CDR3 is CASSKLKETQYF. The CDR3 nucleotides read TGTGCCAGCAGTAAACTAAAAGAGACCCAGTACTTC.

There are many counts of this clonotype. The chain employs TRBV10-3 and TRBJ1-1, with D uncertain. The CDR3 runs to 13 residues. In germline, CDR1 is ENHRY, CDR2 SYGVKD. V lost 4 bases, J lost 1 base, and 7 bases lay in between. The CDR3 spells CAISADQNTEAFF. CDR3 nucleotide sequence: TGTGCCATCAGTGCCGACCAGAACACTGAAGCTTTCTTT.

DNA for the CDR3: TGTGCCAGCAGCCTTCCTCGGGGGGCAGTTTGGGGTAATTCACCCCTCCACTTT. Amino acid sequence: CASSLPRGAVWGNSPLHF. This chain uses TRBV6-6 with TRBJ1-6; weak D call: TRBD1 (6 bases). CDR3 length: 18 residues. Trimming pared 6 bases from V and 6 bases from J, leaving 24 bases between. Germline V gives CDR1 MNHNY, CDR2 SVGAGI (reference sequence).

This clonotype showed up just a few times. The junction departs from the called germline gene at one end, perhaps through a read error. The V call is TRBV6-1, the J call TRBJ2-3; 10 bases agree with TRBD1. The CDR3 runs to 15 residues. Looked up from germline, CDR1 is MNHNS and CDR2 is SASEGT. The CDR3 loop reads CASSESTGGADTRYF. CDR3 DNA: TGTGCCAGCAGTGAGTCGACAGGGGGCGCGGATACGCGGTATTTT.

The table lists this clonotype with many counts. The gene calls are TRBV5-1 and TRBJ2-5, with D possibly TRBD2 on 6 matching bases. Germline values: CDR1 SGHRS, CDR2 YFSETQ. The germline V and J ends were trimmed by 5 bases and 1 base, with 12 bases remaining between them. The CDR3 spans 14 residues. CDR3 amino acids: CASSPRLGQETQYF. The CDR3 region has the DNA TGCGCCAGCAGTCCCCGACTAGGCCAAGAGACCCAGTACTTC. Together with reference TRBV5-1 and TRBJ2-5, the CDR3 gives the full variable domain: KAGVTQTPRYLIKTRGQQVTLSCSPISGHRSVSWYQQTPGQGLQFLFEYFSETQRNKGNFPGRFSGRQFSNSRSEMNVSTLELGDSALYLCASSPRLGQETQYFGPGTRLLVL.

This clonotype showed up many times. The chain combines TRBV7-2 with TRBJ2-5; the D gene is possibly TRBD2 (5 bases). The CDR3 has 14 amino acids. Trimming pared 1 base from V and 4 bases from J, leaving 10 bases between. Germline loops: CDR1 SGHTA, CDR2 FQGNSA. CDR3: CASSLVAGGETQYF. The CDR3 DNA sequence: TGTGCCAGCAGCTTAGTGGCAGGAGGAGAGACCCAGTACTTC.

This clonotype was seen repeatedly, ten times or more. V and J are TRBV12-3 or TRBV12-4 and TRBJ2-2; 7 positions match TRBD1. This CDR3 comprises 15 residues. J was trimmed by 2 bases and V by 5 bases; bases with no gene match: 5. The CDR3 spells CASSTGTVNTGELFF. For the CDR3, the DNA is TGTGCCAGCAGTACCGGGACAGTAAACACCGGGGAGCTGTTTTTT.

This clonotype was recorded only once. This chain's CDR3 is CASSSDYDPTGDHGYTF. The CDR3 nucleotides are TGTGCCAGCAGCAGCGATTACGATCCAACAGGGGATCATGGCTACACCTTC. V gene TRBV5-5 combines with J gene TRBJ1-2; 7 bases agree with TRBD1. Germline assignment: CDR1 SGHKS and CDR2 YYEKEE (reference sequence). Unmatched junction bases numbered 18, after V lost 4 bases and J lost 6 bases. This CDR3 comprises 17 residues.

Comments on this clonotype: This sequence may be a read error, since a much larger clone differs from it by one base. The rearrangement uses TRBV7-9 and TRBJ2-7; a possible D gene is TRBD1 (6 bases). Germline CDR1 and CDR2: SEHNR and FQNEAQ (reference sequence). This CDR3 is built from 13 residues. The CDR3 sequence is CASSLASGGEHYF. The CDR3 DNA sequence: TGTGCCAGCAGCTTAGCGAGTGGGGGCGAGCATTACTTC.

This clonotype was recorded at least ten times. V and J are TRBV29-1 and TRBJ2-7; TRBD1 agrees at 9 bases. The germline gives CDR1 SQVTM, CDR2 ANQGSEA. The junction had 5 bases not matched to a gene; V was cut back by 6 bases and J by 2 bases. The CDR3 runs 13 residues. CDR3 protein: CSVGTGSTYEQYF. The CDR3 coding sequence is TGCAGCGTGGGGACAGGGTCCACCTACGAGCAGTACTTC.

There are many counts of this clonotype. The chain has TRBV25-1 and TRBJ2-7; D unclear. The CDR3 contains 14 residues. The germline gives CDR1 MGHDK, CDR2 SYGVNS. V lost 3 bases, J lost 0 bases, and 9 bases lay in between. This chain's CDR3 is CASSEWGRSYEQYF. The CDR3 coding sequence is TGTGCCAGCAGTGAGTGGGGTCGCTCCTACGAGCAGTACTTC.

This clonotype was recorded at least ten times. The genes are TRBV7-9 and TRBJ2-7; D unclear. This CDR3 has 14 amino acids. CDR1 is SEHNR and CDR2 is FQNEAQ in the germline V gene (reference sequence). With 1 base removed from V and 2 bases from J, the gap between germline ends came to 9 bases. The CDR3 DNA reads TGTGCCAGCAGCTTAGTTATAGATACCTACGAGCAGTACTTC. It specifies CASSLVIDTYEQYF.

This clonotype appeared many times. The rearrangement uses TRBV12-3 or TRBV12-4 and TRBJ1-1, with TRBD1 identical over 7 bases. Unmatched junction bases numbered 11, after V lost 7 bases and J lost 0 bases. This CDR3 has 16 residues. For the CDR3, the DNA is TGTGCCAGCACCATGGGGACAGACCATTTGAACACTGAAGCTTTCTTT. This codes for CASTMGTDHLNTEAFF.

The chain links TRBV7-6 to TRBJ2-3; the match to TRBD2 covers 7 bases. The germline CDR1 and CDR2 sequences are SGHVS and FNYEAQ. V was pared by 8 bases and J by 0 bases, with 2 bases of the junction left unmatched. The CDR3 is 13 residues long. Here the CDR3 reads CASREVSTDTQYF. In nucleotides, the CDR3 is TGTGCCAGCCGGGAGGTTAGCACAGATACGCAGTATTTT.

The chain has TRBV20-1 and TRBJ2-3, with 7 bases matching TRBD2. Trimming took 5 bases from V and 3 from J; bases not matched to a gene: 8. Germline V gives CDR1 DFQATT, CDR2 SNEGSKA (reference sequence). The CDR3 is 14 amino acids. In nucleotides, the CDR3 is TGCAGTGCTTCTAGCGGCCCGGGGACAGATACGCAGTATTTT. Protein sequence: CSASSGPGTDTQYF.

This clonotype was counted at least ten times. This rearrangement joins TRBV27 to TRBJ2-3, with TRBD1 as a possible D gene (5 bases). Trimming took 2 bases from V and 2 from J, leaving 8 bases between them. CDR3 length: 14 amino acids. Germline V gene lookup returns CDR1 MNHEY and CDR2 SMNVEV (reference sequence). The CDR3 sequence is CASSLGQNTDTQYF. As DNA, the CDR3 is TGTGCCAGCAGTTTAGGACAAAACACAGATACGCAGTATTTT.

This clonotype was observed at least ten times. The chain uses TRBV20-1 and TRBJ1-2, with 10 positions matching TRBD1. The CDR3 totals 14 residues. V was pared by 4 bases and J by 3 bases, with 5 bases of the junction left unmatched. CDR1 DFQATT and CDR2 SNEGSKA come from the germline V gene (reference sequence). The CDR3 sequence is CSAMQTGGDYGYTF. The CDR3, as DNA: TGCAGTGCTATGCAGACAGGGGGCGACTATGGCTACACCTTC.